The following is a T cell receptor (beta chain) sequence with its context. CDR1 and CDR2 (germline): SGHRS, YFSETQ. Trimming pared 4 bases from V and 2 bases from J, leaving 16 bases between. The CDR3 is made up of 15 amino acids. This sample is drawn from a study of cytomegalovirus exposure and HLA in healthy donors. Only in-frame clones appear in the TCRdb table, and some are missing; sequencing was by immunoSEQ multiplex PCR. This table has 66,000 or so clones, 95% to 98% appearing once. This TCR came from a woman aged 18-35 years in good health and CMV-seropositive. The rearrangement links TRBV5-1 to TRBJ2-7; D is possibly TRBD2 (6 bases). The sample consisted of PBMCs. Written as DNA, the CDR3 is TGCGCCAGCAGCCGACGGCGGGATAAGGCCTACGAGCAGTACTTC. This gives the protein CASSRRRDKAYEQYF.